This T cell receptor beta chain was found in a study of T cell responses to AZD1222 COVID-19 vaccine. Study-wide background: Timing groups of about 4 and about 12 weeks for second doses were pooled. Notes on the study in general: Rises in breadth and depth of Spike-specific TCRs came after two AZD1222 doses.

Germline V gives CDR1 MNHNY, CDR2 SVGAGI (reference sequence). V lost 4 bases, J lost 7 bases, and 14 bases lay in between. This CDR3 region has 13 residues. Details on this clone: The antigen remains unidentified.

Sequencing used immunoSEQ multiplex PCR; TCRdb keeps in-frame clones, though not all of them. The sample lists 85,000 to 100,000 clones, 80% to 90% seen once, with more than 8.5% in the top ten. This receptor was identified in an adult in good health. The source was peripheral blood, collected on day 0 of AZD1222 vaccination. The J gene is TRBJ2-7, the V gene TRBV6-6, with a tentative D call TRBD1 (6 bases). The CDR3 nucleotides read TGTGCCAGCAGTTCGGGACAATCAAGGGAGCAGTACTTC. It specifies CASSSGQSREQYF.